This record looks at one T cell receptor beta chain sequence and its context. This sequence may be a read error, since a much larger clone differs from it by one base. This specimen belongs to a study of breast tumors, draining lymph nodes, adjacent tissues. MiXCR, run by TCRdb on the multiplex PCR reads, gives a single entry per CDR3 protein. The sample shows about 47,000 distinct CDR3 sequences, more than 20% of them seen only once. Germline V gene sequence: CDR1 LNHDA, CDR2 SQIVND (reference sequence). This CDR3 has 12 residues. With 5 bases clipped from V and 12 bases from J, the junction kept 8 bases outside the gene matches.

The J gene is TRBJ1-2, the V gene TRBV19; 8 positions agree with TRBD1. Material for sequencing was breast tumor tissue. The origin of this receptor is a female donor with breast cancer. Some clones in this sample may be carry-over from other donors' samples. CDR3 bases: TGTGCCAGTAGTGGGGACAGGATCGGCCACACCTTC. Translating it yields CASSGDRIGHTF. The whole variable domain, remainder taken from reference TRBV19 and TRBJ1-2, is DGGITQSPKYLFRKEGQNVTLSCEQNLNHDAMYWYRQDPGQGLRLIYYSQIVNDFQKGDIAEGYSVSREKKESFPLTVTSAQKNPTAFYLCASSGDRIGHTFGSGTRLTVV.